This T cell receptor (beta chain) stems from a study of T cell changes during pregnancy in multiple sclerosis. This CDR3 has 14 amino acids. Germline V gene sequence: CDR1 MNHEY, CDR2 SMNVEV (reference sequence). V lost 2 bases, J lost 2 bases, and 10 bases lay in between. Libraries were prepared by immunoSEQ multiplex PCR; TCRdb keeps only in-frame clonotypes and omits some of them. The sample includes roughly 84,000 clones, about 93% seen only once; the top ten take around 1.4%. The source material was peripheral blood, sampled in the third trimester of pregnancy. The rearrangement joins TRBV27 to TRBJ2-7, with D hard to call. This TCR was sampled from a female donor in good health, enrolled as a control in a pregnancy study. CDR3 amino acids: CASSLNRKAYEQYF. CDR3 DNA sequence: TGTGCCAGCAGTTTAAACAGAAAAGCCTACGAGCAGTACTTC.